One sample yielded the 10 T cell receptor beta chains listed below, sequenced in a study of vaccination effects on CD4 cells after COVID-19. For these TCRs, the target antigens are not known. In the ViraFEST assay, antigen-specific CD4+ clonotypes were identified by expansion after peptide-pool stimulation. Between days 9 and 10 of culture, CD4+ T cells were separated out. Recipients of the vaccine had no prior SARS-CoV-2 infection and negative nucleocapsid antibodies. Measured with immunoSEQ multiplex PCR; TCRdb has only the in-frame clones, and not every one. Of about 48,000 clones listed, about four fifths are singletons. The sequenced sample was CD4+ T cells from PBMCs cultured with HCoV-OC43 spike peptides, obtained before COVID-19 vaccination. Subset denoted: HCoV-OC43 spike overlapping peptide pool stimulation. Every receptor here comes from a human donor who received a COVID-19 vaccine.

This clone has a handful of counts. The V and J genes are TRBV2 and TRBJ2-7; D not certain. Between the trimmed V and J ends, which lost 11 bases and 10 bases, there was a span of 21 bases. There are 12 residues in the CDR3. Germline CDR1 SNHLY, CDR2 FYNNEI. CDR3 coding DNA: TGTGCCTCCTCGGCTTACCCATCTGAACAGTACGTC. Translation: CASSAYPSEQYV.

The CDR3, as DNA: TGCGCCAGCAGCGCCGGCCAGGGGGCGCGGGTTAATGAAAAACTGTTTTTT. It translates to CASSAGQGARVNEKLFF. The V gene is TRBV5-1, the J gene TRBJ1-4; 8 positions agree with TRBD1. The V gene end was trimmed by 4 bases and the J gene end by 4 bases; junction bases not matched to a gene: 12. CDR1 is SGHRS and CDR2 is YFSETQ in the germline V gene. This CDR3 spans 17 amino acids. The complete variable domain, with remaining parts taken from reference TRBV5-1 and TRBJ1-4, reads KAGVTQTPRYLIKTRGQQVTLSCSPISGHRSVSWYQQTPGQGLQFLFEYFSETQRNKGNFPGRFSGRQFSNSRSEMNVSTLELGDSALYLCASSAGQGARVNEKLFFGSGTQLSVL.

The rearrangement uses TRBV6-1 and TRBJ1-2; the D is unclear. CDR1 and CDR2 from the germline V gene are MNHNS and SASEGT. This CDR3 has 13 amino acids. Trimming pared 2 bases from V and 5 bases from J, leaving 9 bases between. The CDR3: CASSEKARYGYTF. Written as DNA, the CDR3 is TGTGCCAGCAGTGAAAAGGCCCGGTATGGCTACACCTTC.

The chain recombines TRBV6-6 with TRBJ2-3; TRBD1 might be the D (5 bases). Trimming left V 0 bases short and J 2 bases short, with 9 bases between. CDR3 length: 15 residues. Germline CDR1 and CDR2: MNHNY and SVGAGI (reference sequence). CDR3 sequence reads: CASSYSQGNTDTQYF. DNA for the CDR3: TGTGCCAGCAGTTACTCTCAGGGAAACACAGATACGCAGTATTTT.

The CDR3, as DNA: TGTGCCCGCCTAAGAACCCAGGACAGGGGGCAAACTGAAGCTTTCTTT. This gives the protein CARLRTQDRGQTEAFF. The chain recombines TRBV5-8 with TRBJ1-1; 11 bases align to TRBD1. The V segment lost 10 bases and the J segment 5 bases; nucleotides outside the gene matches: 16. The CDR3 runs to 16 residues. The germline V gene encodes CDR1 SGHTS and CDR2 YDEGEE.

The CDR3 sequence is CASSGGDGNTEAFF. CDR3 nucleotides: TGTGCCAGCAGCGGCGGGGACGGGAACACTGAAGCTTTCTTT. The V gene is TRBV9, the J gene TRBJ1-1, with D possibly matching TRBD1 (5 bases). The CDR3 consists of 14 residues. V was trimmed by 3 bases and J by 1 base, leaving 10 bases between them. Germline V lookup: CDR1 SGDLS, CDR2 YYNGEE. The variable domain in full, with the rest retrieved from reference TRBV9 and TRBJ1-1, is DSGVTQTPKHLITATGQRVTLRCSPRSGDLSVYWYQQSLDQGLQFLIQYYNGEERAKGNILERFSAQQFPDLHSELNLSSLELGDSALYFCASSGGDGNTEAFFGQGTRLTVV.

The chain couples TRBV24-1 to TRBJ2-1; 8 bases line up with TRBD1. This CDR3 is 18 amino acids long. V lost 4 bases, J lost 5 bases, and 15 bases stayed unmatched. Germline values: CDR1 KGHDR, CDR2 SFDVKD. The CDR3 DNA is TGTGCCACCAGTGACCCCAACCGAGGACAGGGATATCACAATGAGCAGTTCTTC. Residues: CATSDPNRGQGYHNEQFF.

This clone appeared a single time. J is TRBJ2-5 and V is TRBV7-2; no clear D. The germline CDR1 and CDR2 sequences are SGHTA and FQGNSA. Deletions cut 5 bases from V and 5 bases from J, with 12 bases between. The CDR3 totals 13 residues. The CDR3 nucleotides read TGTGCCAGCAGCCCAGCCCTGAGGGAGACCCAGTACTTC. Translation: CASSPALRETQYF. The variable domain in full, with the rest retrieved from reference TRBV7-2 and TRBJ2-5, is GAGVSQSPSNKVTEKGKDVELRCDPISGHTALYWYRQSLGQGLEFLIYFQGNSAPDKSGLPSDRFSAERTGGSVSTLTIQRTQQEDSAVYLCASSPALRETQYFGPGTRLLVL.

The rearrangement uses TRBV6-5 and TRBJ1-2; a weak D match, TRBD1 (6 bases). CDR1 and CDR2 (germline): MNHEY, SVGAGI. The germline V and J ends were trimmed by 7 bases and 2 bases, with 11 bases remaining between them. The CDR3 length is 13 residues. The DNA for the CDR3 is TGTGCCAGCATGTACACAGGGAACTATGGCTACACCTTC. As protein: CASMYTGNYGYTF.

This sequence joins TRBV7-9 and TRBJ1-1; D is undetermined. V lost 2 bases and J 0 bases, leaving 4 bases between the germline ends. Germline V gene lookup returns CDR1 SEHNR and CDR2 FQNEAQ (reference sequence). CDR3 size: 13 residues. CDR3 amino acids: CASSLYLNTEAFF. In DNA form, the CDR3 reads TGTGCCAGCAGCTTATACCTGAACACTGAAGCTTTCTTT. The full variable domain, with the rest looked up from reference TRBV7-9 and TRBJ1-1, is DTGVSQNPRHKITKRGQNVTFRCDPISEHNRLYWYRQTLGQGPEFLTYFQNEAQLEKSRLLSDRFSAERPKGSFSTLEIQRTEQGDSAMYLCASSLYLNTEAFFGQGTRLTVV.